One sample yielded the 19 T cell receptor beta chains listed below, sequenced in a study of identical twins. TCRdb redid the calling of the 5' RACE reads with MiXCR, one entry per CDR3 protein. The table includes under 1 million distinct CDR3 sequences, approximately 13% detected once. These data also featured in a second study, about yellow fever vaccine responses in identical twins.

Material: PBMCs. The receptors come from a woman aged 18-29 years in good health.

J is TRBJ2-2 and V is TRBV6-5; D is perhaps TRBD1 or TRBD2 (5 bases each). CDR3 size: 16 residues. Trimming took off 0 bases at V and 6 bases at J, with 14 bases between the two ends. Germline assignment: CDR1 MNHEY and CDR2 SVGAGI. For the CDR3, the DNA is TGTGCCAGCAGTTACTCTCTGGAGATGGGACCCGGGGAGCTGTTTTTT. Translation gives CASSYSLEMGPGELFF.

The chain is built from TRBV12-3 or TRBV12-4 and TRBJ2-1; D gene uncertain. V dropped 6 bases and J dropped 6 bases, with 9 bases sitting between them. This CDR3 has 12 residues. The CDR3 loop is CASRPDLNEQFF. Here the CDR3 DNA reads TGTGCCAGCAGGCCCGATCTCAATGAGCAGTTCTTC.

This chain uses TRBV10-2 with TRBJ2-7, with D possibly TRBD1 on 5 matching bases. This CDR3 region has 13 residues. Germline CDR1 and CDR2: WSHSY and SAAADI. V lost 2 bases and J lost 6, with 11 bases in between. The CDR3 DNA reads as TGCGCCAGCAGTGAGGCGCAGGGTGGCGAGCAGTACGTC. It translates to CASSEAQGGEQYV.

This clonotype was recorded a few times. The chain couples TRBV14 to TRBJ2-1; the D is unclear. The CDR3 runs 14 residues. Germline V gene lookup returns CDR1 SGHDN and CDR2 FVKESK. The V end was cut by 1 base, the J end by 6 bases, with 10 bases between. As DNA, the CDR3 is TGTGCCAGCAGCCAAGTGAGGAGCGCCAATGAGCAGTTCTTC. Residues: CASSQVRSANEQFF.

The chain is built from TRBV20-1 and TRBJ1-1; possible D gene TRBD1, 5 bases. The CDR3 loop spans 12 amino acids. Germline loops: CDR1 DFQATT, CDR2 SNEGSKA (reference sequence). The germline V and J ends were trimmed by 0 bases and 8 bases, with 10 bases remaining between them. This CDR3 is CSARDGGIEAFF. CDR3 coding DNA: TGCAGTGCTAGAGATGGGGGAATAGAAGCTTTCTTT.

The J gene is TRBJ2-7, the V gene TRBV4-1; D might be TRBD2 (6 bases). The CDR3 spans 16 residues. Trimming pared 0 bases from V and 5 bases from J, leaving 17 bases between. CDR1 is MGHRA, CDR2 YSYEKL, per germline. The CDR3 region is CASSQDPGLLGDEQYF. The CDR3 DNA sequence: TGCGCCAGCAGCCAAGATCCGGGACTTTTAGGCGACGAGCAGTACTTC.

This clonotype showed up many times. The rearrangement joins TRBV4-1 to TRBJ2-2; 9 nucleotides match TRBD1. CDR1 and CDR2 from the germline V gene are MGHRA and YSYEKL. CDR3 size: 16 residues. Trimming took 2 bases from V and 2 from J; bases not matched to a gene: 3. DNA for the CDR3: TGCGCCAGCAGCCAACCACAGGGGGCTAACACCGGGGAGCTGTTTTTT. As protein: CASSQPQGANTGELFF.

This clonotype has only a few counts. The CDR3 loop is CASRVQGSSPLHF. The CDR3, as DNA: TGTGCCAGCAGGGTACAGGGCTCTTCACCCCTCCACTTT. The rearrangement joins TRBV12-3 or TRBV12-4 to TRBJ1-6; D perhaps matches TRBD1 (6 bases). The CDR3 contains 13 residues. The germline V and J ends were trimmed by 6 bases and 9 bases, with 12 bases remaining between them.

This clonotype was counted only a few times. CDR3 in DNA: TGCGCCAGCAGCTTGGCTTGGGGTGACGGAAAAAACATTCAGTACTTC. This gives the protein CASSLAWGDGKNIQYF. The rearrangement links TRBV5-1 to TRBJ2-4; no definite D call. The germline CDR1 and CDR2 sequences are SGHRS and YFSETQ. Trimming took 0 bases from V and 4 from J, leaving 14 bases between them. The CDR3 consists of 16 residues.

The V gene is TRBV2, the J gene TRBJ2-7; no reliable D call. The V end lost 7 bases, the J end lost 6 bases, and 13 bases lay between the germline ends. In germline, CDR1 is SNHLY, CDR2 FYNNEI. This CDR3 is 12 amino acids long. CDR3 nucleotides: TGTGCCAGCAATCGGCAGAAGATCGAGCAGTACTTC. Residues: CASNRQKIEQYF.

This clonotype was seen ten or more times. This chain uses TRBV6-5 with TRBJ2-1; D is unclear. Germline V gene lookup returns CDR1 MNHEY and CDR2 SVGAGI. Trimming took off 4 bases at V and 5 bases at J, with 9 bases between the two ends. This CDR3 contains 13 residues. CDR3 in DNA: TGTGCCAGCAGTTCTACAGCGAACAATGAGCAGTTCTTC. It translates to CASSSTANNEQFF.

The chain has TRBV28 and TRBJ2-1; the D gene is possibly TRBD1 (5 bases). Trimming removed 8 bases from V and 6 bases from J, with 11 bases in between. This CDR3 has 12 amino acids. The germline CDR1 and CDR2 sequences are MDHEN and SYDVKM. This CDR3 is CASGHSLNEQFF. CDR3 DNA sequence: TGTGCCAGCGGACACAGTCTCAATGAGCAGTTCTTC.

This clonotype has only a few counts. The chain employs TRBV6-4 and TRBJ2-1; no reliable D call. V was trimmed by 2 bases and J by 10 bases, leaving 12 bases between them. The CDR3 has 13 amino acids. The V gene's germline CDR1 is MRHNA and CDR2 SNTAGT. The CDR3 loop reads CASSDGNSYEQFF. The DNA of the CDR3 is TGTGCCAGCAGTGACGGTAACAGCTACGAGCAGTTCTTC.

The V and J genes are TRBV5-1 and TRBJ2-3, with 8 bases fitting TRBD1. CDR3 length: 17 amino acids. Germline V gives CDR1 SGHRS, CDR2 YFSETQ. V lost 0 bases and J lost 5; bases outside the gene matches: 11. The CDR3 is CASSLGGQETSRDTQYF. DNA of the CDR3: TGCGCCAGCAGCTTGGGGGGACAGGAGACCAGCCGAGATACGCAGTATTTT.

The rearrangement links TRBV5-1 to TRBJ2-1; 7 nucleotides match TRBD1. Looked up from germline, CDR1 is SGHRS and CDR2 is YFSETQ. The CDR3 has 16 amino acids. The trim removed 2 bases at V and 4 bases at J, leaving 9 bases unmatched. CDR3 coding DNA: TGCGCCAGCAGCTTCGTAGGGGGCGCATCATACAATGAGCAGTTCTTC. As protein: CASSFVGGASYNEQFF.

The chain has TRBV7-9 and TRBJ2-1; TRBD2 aligns across 8 bases. The trim removed 2 bases at V and 2 bases at J, leaving 5 bases unmatched. The CDR3 runs 16 residues. Germline V gene sequence: CDR1 SEHNR, CDR2 FQNEAQ (reference sequence). CDR3 loop: CASSLLSGVAYNEQFF. CDR3 coding DNA: TGTGCCAGCAGCTTACTTAGCGGGGTAGCCTACAATGAGCAGTTCTTC.

The table lists this clonotype with many counts. V gene TRBV7-3 combines with J gene TRBJ2-3; 9 bases agree with TRBD2. The CDR3 extends over 14 amino acids. The V gene's germline CDR1 is SGHTA and CDR2 FQGTGA. J was trimmed by 2 bases and V by 6 bases; bases with no gene match: 3. The CDR3 is CASRLAGNTDTQYF. In nucleotides, the CDR3 is TGTGCCAGCAGGCTAGCGGGAAACACAGATACGCAGTATTTT.

This clonotype was recorded at least ten times. The chain joins TRBV4-1 to TRBJ2-5; D may correspond to TRBD1 or TRBD2 (5 bases each). Germline CDR1 is MGHRA and CDR2 is YSYEKL. The CDR3 length is 15 residues. The V end was cut by 6 bases, the J end by 9 bases, with 23 bases between. This CDR3 is CASSNSKTTVGAQYF. The DNA of the CDR3 is TGCGCCAGCAGTAACAGTAAGACCACGGTGGGGGCCCAGTACTTC.

The V and J genes are TRBV7-6 and TRBJ2-1; 12 bases are shared with TRBD1. J was trimmed by 5 bases and V by 5 bases; bases with no gene match: 7. CDR1 is SGHVS and CDR2 is FNYEAQ in the germline V gene. The CDR3 runs to 16 residues. This CDR3 reads CASSHTRDRGHNEQFF. The CDR3 DNA sequence: TGTGCCAGCAGCCATACCAGGGACAGGGGGCACAATGAGCAGTTCTTC.